This T cell receptor (beta chain) was sequenced during a study of blood T cell repertoires in COVID-19. Deletions cut 0 bases from V and 3 bases from J, with 11 bases between. The CDR3 totals 15 residues. The germline V gene has CDR1 SGHDN and CDR2 FVKESK. Profiling relied on immunoSEQ multiplex PCR, and the TCRdb table lists in-frame clones only, not all of them. The sample includes some 250,000 clones, 82% of them seen just once. The chain links TRBV14 to TRBJ1-2; unclear D gene. Sequenced sample: peripheral blood. The source of this sequence is a woman between 18 and 29 years old with acute or convalescent COVID-19. CDR3 residues: CASSQEFRGYYGYTF. The CDR3, as DNA: TGTGCCAGCAGCCAAGAATTTCGGGGTTACTATGGCTACACCTTC.